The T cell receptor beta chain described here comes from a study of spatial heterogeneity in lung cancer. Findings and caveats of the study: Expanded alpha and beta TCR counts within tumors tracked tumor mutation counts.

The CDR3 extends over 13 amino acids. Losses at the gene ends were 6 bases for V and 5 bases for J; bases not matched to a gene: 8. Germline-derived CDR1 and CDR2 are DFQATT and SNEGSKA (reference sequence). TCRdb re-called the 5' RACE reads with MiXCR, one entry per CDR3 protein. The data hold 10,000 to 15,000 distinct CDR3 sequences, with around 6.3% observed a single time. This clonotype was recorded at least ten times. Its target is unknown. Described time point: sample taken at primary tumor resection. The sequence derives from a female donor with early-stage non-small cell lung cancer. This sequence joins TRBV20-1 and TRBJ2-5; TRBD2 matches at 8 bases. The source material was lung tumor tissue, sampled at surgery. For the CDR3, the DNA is TGCAGTGCATTTAGCGGGATCGGGGAGACCCAGTACTTC. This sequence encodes CSAFSGIGETQYF.